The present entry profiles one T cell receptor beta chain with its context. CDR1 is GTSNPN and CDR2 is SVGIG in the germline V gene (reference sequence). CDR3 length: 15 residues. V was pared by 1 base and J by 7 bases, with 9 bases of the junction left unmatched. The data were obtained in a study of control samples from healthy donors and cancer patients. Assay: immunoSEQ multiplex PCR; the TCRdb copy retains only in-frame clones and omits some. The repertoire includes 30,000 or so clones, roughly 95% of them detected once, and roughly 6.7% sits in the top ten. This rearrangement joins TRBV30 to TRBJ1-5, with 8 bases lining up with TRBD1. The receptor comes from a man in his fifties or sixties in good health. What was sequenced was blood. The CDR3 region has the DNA TGTGCCTGGAGTGGGACAGGGAGATTTGGCCAGCCCCAGCATTTT. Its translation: CAWSGTGRFGQPQHF.